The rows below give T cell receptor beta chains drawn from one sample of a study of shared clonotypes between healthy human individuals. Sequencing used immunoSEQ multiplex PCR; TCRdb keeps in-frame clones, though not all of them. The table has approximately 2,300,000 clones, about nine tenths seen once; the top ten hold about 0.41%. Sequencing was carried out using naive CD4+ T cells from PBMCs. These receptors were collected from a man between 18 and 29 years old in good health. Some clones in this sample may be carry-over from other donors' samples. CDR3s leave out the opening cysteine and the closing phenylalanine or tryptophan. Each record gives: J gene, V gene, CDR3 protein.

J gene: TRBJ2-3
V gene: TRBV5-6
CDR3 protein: ASSSGQGTDTQY

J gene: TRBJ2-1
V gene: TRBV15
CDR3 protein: ATSSLGGDGAYNEQF

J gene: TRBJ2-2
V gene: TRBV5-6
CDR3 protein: ASSPTSGRVNTGELF

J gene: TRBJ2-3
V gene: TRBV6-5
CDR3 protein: ASRDRGPDTQY

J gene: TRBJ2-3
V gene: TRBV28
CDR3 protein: ASSSPGRPTDTQY

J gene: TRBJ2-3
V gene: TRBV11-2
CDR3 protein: ASSFQAGGDTQY

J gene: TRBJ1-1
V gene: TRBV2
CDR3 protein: ASSVSTGAF

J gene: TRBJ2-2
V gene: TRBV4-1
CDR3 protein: ASSPRGTSGTHTGELF

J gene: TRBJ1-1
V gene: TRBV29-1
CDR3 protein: SVKTGSNTEAF

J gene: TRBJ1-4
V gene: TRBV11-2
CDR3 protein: ASSLAADRGNEKLF

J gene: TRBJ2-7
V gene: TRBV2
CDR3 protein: ASSGQGTREQY

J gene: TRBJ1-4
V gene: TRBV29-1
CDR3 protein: SVGRDSMNEKLF

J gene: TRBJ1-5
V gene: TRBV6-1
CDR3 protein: ASSLGQGDSQPQH

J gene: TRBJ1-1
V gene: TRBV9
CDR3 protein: ASSVYSTKDTEAF

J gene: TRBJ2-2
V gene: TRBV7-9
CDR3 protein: ASSPRAGGKTGELF

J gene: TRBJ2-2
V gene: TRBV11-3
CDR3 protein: ASSFSGTNTGELF

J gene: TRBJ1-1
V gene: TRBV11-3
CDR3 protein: ASSLGGVEAEAF

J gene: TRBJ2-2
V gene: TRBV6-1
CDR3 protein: ASSEQGAGELF

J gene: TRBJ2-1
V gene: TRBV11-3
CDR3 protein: ASSLAGGNYNEQF

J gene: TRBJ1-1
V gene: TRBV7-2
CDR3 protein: ASSLAPGQSNTEAF

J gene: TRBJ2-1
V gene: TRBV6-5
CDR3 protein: ASSYGVPSGSDEQF

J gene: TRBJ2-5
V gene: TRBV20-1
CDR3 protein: SSGREGTQY

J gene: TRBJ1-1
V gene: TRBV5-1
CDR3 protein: ASSPNRGGTEAF

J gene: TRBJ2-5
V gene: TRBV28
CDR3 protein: ASSSTAKSQETQY

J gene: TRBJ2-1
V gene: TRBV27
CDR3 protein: ASSLRGNEQF

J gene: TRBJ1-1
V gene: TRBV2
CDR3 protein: ASGGQATEAF

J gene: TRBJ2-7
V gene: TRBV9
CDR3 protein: ASSKGLAVDEQY

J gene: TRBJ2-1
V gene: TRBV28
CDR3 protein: ASSSGGAGQYNEQF

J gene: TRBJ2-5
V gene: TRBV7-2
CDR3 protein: ASSRGSGNGWETQY

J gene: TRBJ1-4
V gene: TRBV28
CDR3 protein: ASSPPTLKLF

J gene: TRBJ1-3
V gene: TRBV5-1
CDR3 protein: ASSLGAQSSGNTIY

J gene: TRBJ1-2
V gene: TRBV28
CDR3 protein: ASSSWGSNYGYT

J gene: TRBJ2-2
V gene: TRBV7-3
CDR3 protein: ASSLRLGSNTGELF

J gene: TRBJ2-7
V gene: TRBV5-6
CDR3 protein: ASSLPVGSLYEQY

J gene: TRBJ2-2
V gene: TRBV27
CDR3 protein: ASSLRTGELF

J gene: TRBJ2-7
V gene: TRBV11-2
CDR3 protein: ASSPGQGHIYEQY